This T cell receptor beta chain was captured in a study of technical replicates of blood from four donors. Profiled with immunoSEQ multiplex PCR; TCRdb holds only in-frame clones, not every one. The sample gives 65,000 to 85,000 clones, 85% to 95% of which show up once; about 0.4% is in the top ten. The CDR3 spans 14 residues. Germline CDR1 is SGHDN and CDR2 is FVKESK. J lost 3 bases, V lost 4 bases, and 4 bases had no gene match. This clone was seen only a few times. The source is a human donor in good health. The sequencing sample was made of T cells isolated from PBMCs. The V gene is TRBV14, the J gene TRBJ1-1, with 8 bases that match TRBD1. This CDR3 reads CASSRRDRYTEAFF. Written as DNA, the CDR3 is TGTGCCAGCAGCCGCCGGGACAGGTACACTGAAGCTTTCTTT.